Listed below are T cell receptor beta chains from one sample, sequenced in a study of blood T cells in healthy people across ages. TCRdb fed the 5' RACE reads into MiXCR, producing one record per CDR3 protein. Of hundreds of thousands of distinct CDR3 sequences listed, around 30% are singletons. The specimen was blood. The receptors originated from a woman of 80 years or more in good health. The CDR3 runs from the conserved cysteine through the conserved F or W. A D gene is named only where the DNA matches it firmly. Clone size is given for some rows only: seen once, a few or many times, or a class if the clone is expanded.

CDR3,DNA,length,size,V,J,D
CASSPQGRTEAFF,TGTGCCAGCTCCCCACAGGGGAGAACTGAAGCTTTCTTT,13,-,TRBV7-2,TRBJ1-1,TRBD1
CASIQGQGRGQPQHF,TGTGCCAGTATTCAAGGACAGGGGAGGGGTCAGCCCCAGCATTTT,15,-,TRBV19,TRBJ1-5,TRBD1
CASSSIRTDTQYF,TGTGCCAGCAGTTCTATCCGCACAGATACGCAGTATTTT,13,many,TRBV6-2/TRBV6-3,TRBJ2-3,-
CASSPSTGHTQYF,TGTGCCAGCAGCCCTAGCACCGGCCATACGCAGTATTTT,13,many,TRBV9,TRBJ2-3,-
CATSEARADSYNEQFF,TGTGCCACCAGTGAAGCCCGAGCGGACTCCTACAATGAGCAGTTCTTC,16,many,TRBV24-1,TRBJ2-1,-
CASSPLRLQTQETQYF,TGTGCCAGCTCACCCCTCCGGTTGCAAACGCAAGAGACCCAGTACTTC,16,few,TRBV18,TRBJ2-5,-
CASSFRQGIYGYTF,TGTGCCAGCAGTTTTAGACAGGGCATCTATGGCTACACCTTC,14,few,TRBV28,TRBJ1-2,TRBD1
CASSLDPNSPLHF,TGTGCCAGCAGCTTAGATCCGAATTCACCCCTCCACTTT,13,few,TRBV11-2,TRBJ1-6,-
CASSQTGYSNQPQHF,TGCGCCAGCAGCCAGACAGGTTATAGCAATCAGCCCCAGCATTTT,15,-,TRBV4-1,TRBJ1-5,-
CASRPRSGGETQYF,TGTGCCAGCAGGCCTCGGAGCGGGGGAGAGACCCAGTACTTC,14,many,TRBV7-2,TRBJ2-5,TRBD2
CASARTGKFGYTF,TGTGCCAGCGCACGAACAGGGAAATTTGGCTACACCTTC,13,many,TRBV6-2/TRBV6-3,TRBJ1-2,-
CASSGTGVHLGGKLFF,TGTGCCAGCAGCGGTACAGGGGTCCATCTCGGTGGGAAACTGTTTTTT,16,few,TRBV2,TRBJ1-4,TRBD1
CASADGRGISEKLFF,TGTGCCAGCGCCGACGGGAGGGGGATCAGTGAAAAACTGTTTTTT,15,many,TRBV25-1,TRBJ1-4,-
CASSYSHAVYEQYF,TGTGCCAGCAGTTACTCCCACGCCGTCTACGAGCAGTACTTC,14,-,TRBV6-2/TRBV6-3,TRBJ2-7,-
CASSFGRRAGVSTQYF,TGTGCCAGCAGTTTTGGACGGAGAGCGGGGGTCTCTACGCAGTATTTT,16,many,TRBV6-2/TRBV6-3,TRBJ2-3,TRBD2
CASSVGGGSANEKLFF,TGTGCCAGCAGCGTAGGCGGGGGGTCGGCTAATGAAAAACTGTTTTTT,16,-,TRBV9,TRBJ1-4,-
CASSEFWYGQYF,TGTGCCAGCAGTGAATTTTGGTACGGGCAGTACTTC,12,-,TRBV25-1,TRBJ2-7,-
CASSLSPWTEAYSYNSPLHF,TGCGCCAGCAGCTTGTCCCCCTGGACAGAGGCTTACTCCTATAATTCACCCCTCCACTTT,20,-,TRBV5-1,TRBJ1-6,-
CASKLPSGEQFF,TGTGCCAGCAAGCTACCCAGCGGTGAGCAGTTCTTC,12,many,TRBV6-2/TRBV6-3,TRBJ2-1,-
CASSPSSGPTDTQYF,TGTGCCAGCAGCCCCTCTAGCGGTCCCACAGATACGCAGTATTTT,15,many,TRBV3-1,TRBJ2-3,TRBD2
CSARDSWASGGKVKTQYF,TGCAGTGCTAGAGATAGCTGGGCTAGCGGGGGGAAGGTGAAGACCCAGTACTTC,18,-,TRBV20-1,TRBJ2-5,TRBD2
CAISEGQGNNQPQHF,TGTGCCATCAGTGAGGGACAGGGGAACAATCAGCCCCAGCATTTT,15,many,TRBV10-3,TRBJ1-5,TRBD1
CASRMGDTQYF,TGTGCCAGCAGGATGGGAGATACGCAATATTTT,11,-,TRBV12-3/TRBV12-4,TRBJ2-3,-
CASSPGQVQYF,TGTGCCAGCAGTCCGGGACAAGTTCAGTACTTC,11,many,TRBV12-3/TRBV12-4,TRBJ2-4,-
CASSPNTPGAYEQYF,TGTGCCAGTAGTCCTAATACGCCCGGAGCCTACGAGCAGTACTTC,15,-,TRBV19,TRBJ2-7,-
CASPPGLQETQYF,TGTGCCAGCCCACCGGGACTGCAAGAGACCCAGTACTTC,13,-,TRBV18,TRBJ2-5,-
CSAEDRTSTDTQYF,TGCAGTGCGGAGGACAGGACTAGCACAGATACGCAGTATTTT,14,many,TRBV20-1,TRBJ2-3,TRBD1
CASRNRGRHEKLFF,TGTGCCAGCAGAAACAGGGGGCGTCATGAAAAACTGTTTTTT,14,few,TRBV6-5,TRBJ1-4,TRBD1
CASSAPGAQYF,TGTGCCAGCAGCGCCCCGGGGGCCCAGTACTTC,11,many,TRBV2,TRBJ2-5,-
CATSDSIAGPSFF,TGTGCCACCAGTGATTCAATAGCGGGGCCGTCGTTCTTC,13,many,TRBV24-1,TRBJ2-1,TRBD2
CASSTDRGRTEAFF,TGTGCCAGCAGCACGGACAGGGGGCGAACTGAAGCTTTCTTT,14,-,TRBV21-1,TRBJ1-1,-
CASSTLAGASYEQYF,TGTGCCAGCAGCACACTAGCGGGGGCCTCTTACGAGCAGTACTTC,15,many,TRBV6-2/TRBV6-3,TRBJ2-7,TRBD2
CASLHSGQGTDTQYF,TGTGCCAGTTTACATAGCGGGCAAGGCACAGATACGCAGTATTTT,15,-,TRBV6-6,TRBJ2-3,TRBD2
CAGSLATSQETQYF,TGTGCCGGTAGCTTAGCTACTAGCCAAGAGACCCAGTACTTC,14,-,TRBV11-2,TRBJ2-5,-
CAWSSQGYEQYF,TGTGCCTGGAGTAGCCAGGGTTACGAGCAGTACTTC,12,many,TRBV30,TRBJ2-7,-
CATSRDLRKREQFF,TGTGCCACCAGCAGAGATCTGAGGAAACGGGAGCAGTTCTTC,14,few,TRBV15,TRBJ2-1,-
CASSYGLAETQYF,TGTGCCAGCAGTTACGGTCTAGCCGAGACCCAGTACTTC,13,many,TRBV6-5,TRBJ2-5,-
CASSFWVTGANVLTF,TGTGCCAGCAGTTTTTGGGTCACTGGGGCCAACGTCCTGACTTTC,15,many,TRBV12-3/TRBV12-4,TRBJ2-6,-
CASSFARVNTEAFF,TGTGCCAGCAGTTTTGCCAGGGTGAACACTGAAGCTTTCTTT,14,-,TRBV28,TRBJ1-1,-
CASSEGVFWGVKNEQFF,TGTGCCAGCAGTGAAGGGGTATTTTGGGGGGTTAAGAATGAGCAGTTCTTC,17,many,TRBV6-1,TRBJ2-1,-
CASSLSTGTQYF,TGTGCCAGCAGTTTATCGACAGGGACCCAGTACTTC,12,many,TRBV28,TRBJ2-5,-
CASSLSGAGTNYGYTF,TGTGCCAGCAGTTTATCGGGGGCAGGGACTAACTATGGCTACACCTTC,16,many,TRBV27,TRBJ1-2,-
CATGTGGNYGYTF,TGTGCCACCGGGACAGGGGGTAACTATGGCTACACCTTC,13,many,TRBV10-3,TRBJ1-2,TRBD1
CASSFQWAWHAGELFF,TGTGCCAGCAGTTTTCAGTGGGCATGGCATGCCGGGGAGCTGTTTTTT,16,-,TRBV12-3/TRBV12-4,TRBJ2-2,-
CAWSVRSLYSGNTIYF,TGTGCCTGGAGTGTACGGAGCCTATACTCTGGAAACACCATATATTTT,16,few,TRBV30,TRBJ1-3,-
CASSPMPGLAGESGGDTQYF,TGTGCCAGCAGTCCGATGCCGGGACTAGCGGGAGAGTCAGGCGGAGATACGCAGTATTTT,20,-,TRBV27,TRBJ2-3,TRBD2
CASSLTSGVYNEQFF,TGTGCCAGCAGCCTCACTAGCGGGGTATACAATGAGCAGTTCTTC,15,many,TRBV7-9,TRBJ2-1,TRBD2
CASSLGEGLNTEAFF,TGTGCCAGCAGCCTAGGGGAGGGCCTGAACACTGAAGCTTTCTTT,15,-,TRBV5-5,TRBJ1-1,-
CASSLNRGYTF,TGTGCCAGCAGTTTAAACCGGGGCTACACCTTC,11,many,TRBV12-3/TRBV12-4,TRBJ1-2,-
CASSPTLTYEQYF,TGTGCCAGCAGCCCGACTCTGACCTACGAGCAGTACTTC,13,many,TRBV3-1,TRBJ2-7,-
CASSPPTGVGYTF,TGTGCCAGCAGCCCTCCGACAGGGGTTGGCTACACCTTC,13,few,TRBV7-9,TRBJ1-2,TRBD1